The present T cell receptor beta chain was sequenced within a study of shared clonotypes between healthy human individuals. Samples underwent the assay at deep level. Using immunoSEQ multiplex PCR, the repertoire was profiled, and TCRdb retains in-frame clones only, with some absent. Among over 100,000 clones listed, about 70% were seen once. The donors were all Caucasian adults (living in Nashville, Tennessee). This TCR was sampled from a woman in her 30s in good health. The specimen was memory CD8+ T cells sorted from blood. The subset denotes: CD45RO+ cells pooled with CCR7-negative TemRA cells.

CDR3 amino acids: CASSQGQPNSPLHF. Here the CDR3 DNA reads TGTGCCAGCAGCCAGGGACAGCCTAATTCACCCCTCCACTTT. V is TRBV7-6 and J is TRBJ1-6; 7 nucleotides agree with TRBD1. Trimming at V came to 5 bases and at J to 6 bases, leaving 4 bases not matched to a gene. This CDR3 has 14 amino acids. From germline, CDR1 is SGHVS and CDR2 FNYEAQ.